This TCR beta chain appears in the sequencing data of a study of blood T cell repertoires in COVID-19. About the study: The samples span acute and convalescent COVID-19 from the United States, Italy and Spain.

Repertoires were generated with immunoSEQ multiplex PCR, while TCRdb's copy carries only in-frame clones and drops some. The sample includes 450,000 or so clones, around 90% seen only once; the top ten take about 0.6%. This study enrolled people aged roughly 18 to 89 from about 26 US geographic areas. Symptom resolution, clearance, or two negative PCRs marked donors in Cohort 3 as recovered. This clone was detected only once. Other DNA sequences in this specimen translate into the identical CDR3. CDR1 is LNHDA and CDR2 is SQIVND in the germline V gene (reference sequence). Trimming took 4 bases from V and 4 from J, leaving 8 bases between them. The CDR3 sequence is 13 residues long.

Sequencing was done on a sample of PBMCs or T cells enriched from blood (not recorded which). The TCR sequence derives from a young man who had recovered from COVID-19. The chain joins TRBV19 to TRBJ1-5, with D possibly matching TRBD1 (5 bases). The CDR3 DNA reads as TGTGCCAGTAGTAGAGACAGAAATCAGCCCCAGCATTTT. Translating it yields CASSRDRNQPQHF.